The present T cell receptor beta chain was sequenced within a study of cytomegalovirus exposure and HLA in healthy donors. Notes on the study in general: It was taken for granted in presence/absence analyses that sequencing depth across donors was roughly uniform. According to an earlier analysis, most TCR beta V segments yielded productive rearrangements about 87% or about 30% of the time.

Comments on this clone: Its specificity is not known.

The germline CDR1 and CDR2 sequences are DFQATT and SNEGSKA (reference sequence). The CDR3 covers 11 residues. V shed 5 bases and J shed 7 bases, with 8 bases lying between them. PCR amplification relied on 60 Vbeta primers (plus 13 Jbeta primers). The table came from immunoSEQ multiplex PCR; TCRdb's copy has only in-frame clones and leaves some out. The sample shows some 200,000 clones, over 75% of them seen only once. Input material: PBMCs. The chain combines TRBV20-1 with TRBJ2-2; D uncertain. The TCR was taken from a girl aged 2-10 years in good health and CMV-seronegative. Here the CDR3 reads CSAPGYGELFF. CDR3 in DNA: TGCAGTGCTCCAGGCTACGGGGAGCTGTTTTTT.